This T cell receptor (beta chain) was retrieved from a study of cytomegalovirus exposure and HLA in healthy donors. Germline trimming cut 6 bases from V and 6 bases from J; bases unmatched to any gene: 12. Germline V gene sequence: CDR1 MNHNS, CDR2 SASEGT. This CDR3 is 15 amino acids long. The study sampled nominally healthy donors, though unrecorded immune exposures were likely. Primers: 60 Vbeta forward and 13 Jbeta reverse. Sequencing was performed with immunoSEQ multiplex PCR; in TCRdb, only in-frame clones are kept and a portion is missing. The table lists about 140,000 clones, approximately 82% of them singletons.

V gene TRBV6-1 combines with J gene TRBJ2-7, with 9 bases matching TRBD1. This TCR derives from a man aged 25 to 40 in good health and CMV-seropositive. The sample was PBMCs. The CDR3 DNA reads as TGTGCCAGCAGCCAATACTGGACAGGGGTGGGCGAGCAGTACTTC. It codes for CASSQYWTGVGEQYF.